This TCR beta chain is drawn from a study of blood T cell repertoires in COVID-19. Study in general: The United States, Italy and Spain provided the acute and convalescent COVID-19 samples. T cells, B-cell-depleted T cells, or PBMCs provided the cDNA or gDNA that served as material.

CDR1 is SGHKS, CDR2 YYEKEE, per germline (reference sequence). The CDR3 totals 13 residues. V gave up 4 bases and J gave up 6 bases; unmatched junction bases: 3. Original analysis: Quantification of nucleated cells was approximated via reference gene primer amplification. TCRdb keeps only in-frame clones here, not all; method: immunoSEQ multiplex PCR. V and J calls and clone size are as listed in that table; D and trimming were resolved from the DNA. The table has some 200,000 clones, approximately 85% seen once. The chain uses TRBV5-5 and TRBJ1-4; the match to TRBD1 covers 7 bases. The sequencing sample was made of peripheral blood. The clonotype was recovered from a woman aged 55-70 years with acute or convalescent COVID-19. CDR3 protein: CASSGQVYEKLFF. In DNA, the CDR3 is TGTGCCAGCAGCGGACAGGTTTATGAAAAACTGTTTTTT. Complete variable domain (other parts from reference TRBV5-5 and TRBJ1-4): DAGVTQSPTHLIKTRGQQVTLRCSPISGHKSVSWYQQVLGQGPQFIFQYYEKEERGRGNFPDRFSARQFPNYSSELNVNALLLGDSALYLCASSGQVYEKLFFGSGTQLSVL.